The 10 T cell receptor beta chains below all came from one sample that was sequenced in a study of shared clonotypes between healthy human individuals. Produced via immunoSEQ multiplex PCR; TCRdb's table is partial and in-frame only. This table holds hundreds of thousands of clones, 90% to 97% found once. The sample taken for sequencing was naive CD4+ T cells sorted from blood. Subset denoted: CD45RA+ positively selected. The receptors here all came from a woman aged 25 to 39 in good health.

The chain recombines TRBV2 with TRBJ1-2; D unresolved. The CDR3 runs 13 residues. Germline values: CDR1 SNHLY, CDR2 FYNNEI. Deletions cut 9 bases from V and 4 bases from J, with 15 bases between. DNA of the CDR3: TGTGCCAGTTCTTTAGGGCAGAGCTATGGCTACACCTTC. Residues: CASSLGQSYGYTF. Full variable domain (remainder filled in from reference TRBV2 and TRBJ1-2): EPEVTQTPSHQVTQMGQEVILRCVPISNHLYFYWYRQILGQKVEFLVSFYNNEISEKSEIFDDQFSVERPDGSNFTLKIRSTKLEDSAMYFCASSLGQSYGYTFGSGTRLTVV.

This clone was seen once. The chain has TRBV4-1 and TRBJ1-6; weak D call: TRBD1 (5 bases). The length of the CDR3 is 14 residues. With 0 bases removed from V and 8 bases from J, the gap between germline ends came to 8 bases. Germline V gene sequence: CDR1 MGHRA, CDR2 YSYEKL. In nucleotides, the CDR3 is TGCGCCAGCAGCCAAGAGCCGGGGGATTCACCCCTCCACTTT. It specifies CASSQEPGDSPLHF.

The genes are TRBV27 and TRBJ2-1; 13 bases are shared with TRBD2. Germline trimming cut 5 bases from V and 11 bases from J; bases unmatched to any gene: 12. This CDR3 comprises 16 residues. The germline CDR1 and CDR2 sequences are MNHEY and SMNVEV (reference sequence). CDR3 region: CASSPRLAGGPMKQFF. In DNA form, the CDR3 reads TGTGCCAGCAGTCCCCGACTAGCGGGAGGACCAATGAAGCAGTTCTTC.

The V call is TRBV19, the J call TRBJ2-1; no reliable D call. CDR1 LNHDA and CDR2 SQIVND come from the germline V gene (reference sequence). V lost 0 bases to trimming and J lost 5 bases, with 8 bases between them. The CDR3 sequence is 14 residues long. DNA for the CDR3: TGTGCCAGTAGTATAGATCGAGGAGACAATGAGCAGTTCTTC. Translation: CASSIDRGDNEQFF.

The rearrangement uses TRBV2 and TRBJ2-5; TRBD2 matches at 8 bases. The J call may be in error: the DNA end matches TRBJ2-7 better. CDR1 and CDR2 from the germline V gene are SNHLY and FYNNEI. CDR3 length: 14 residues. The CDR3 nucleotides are TGTGCCAGCAGTGCTGCGGGAGGAAGCTACGAGCAGTACTTC. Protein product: CASSAAGGSYEQYF.

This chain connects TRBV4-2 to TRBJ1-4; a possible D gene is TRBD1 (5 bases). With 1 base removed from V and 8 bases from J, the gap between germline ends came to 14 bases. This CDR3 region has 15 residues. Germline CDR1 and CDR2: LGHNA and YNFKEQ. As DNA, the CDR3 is TGTGCCAGCAGCCAAGGTTGGCAGGGCGAAGAAAAACTGTTTTTT. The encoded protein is CASSQGWQGEEKLFF.

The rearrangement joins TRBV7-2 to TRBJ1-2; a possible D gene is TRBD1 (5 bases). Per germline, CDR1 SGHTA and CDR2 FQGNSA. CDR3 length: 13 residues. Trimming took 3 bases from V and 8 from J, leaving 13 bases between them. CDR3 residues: CASSFGQRSGYTF. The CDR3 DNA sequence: TGTGCCAGCAGCTTCGGACAACGGTCAGGCTACACCTTC.

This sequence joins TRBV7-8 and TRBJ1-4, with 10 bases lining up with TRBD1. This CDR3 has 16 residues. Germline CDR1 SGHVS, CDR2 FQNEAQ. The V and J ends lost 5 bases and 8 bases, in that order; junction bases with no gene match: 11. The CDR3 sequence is CASSQDWDRGGEKLFF. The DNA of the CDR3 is TGTGCCAGCAGCCAAGACTGGGACAGGGGAGGGGAAAAACTGTTTTTT.

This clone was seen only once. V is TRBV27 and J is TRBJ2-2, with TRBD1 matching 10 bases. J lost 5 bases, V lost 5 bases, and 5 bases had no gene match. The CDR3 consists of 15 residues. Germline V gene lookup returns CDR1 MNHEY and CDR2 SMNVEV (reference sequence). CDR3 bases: TGTGCCAGCAGTGAGGACAGGGGGATAACCGGGGAGCTGTTTTTT. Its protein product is CASSEDRGITGELFF.

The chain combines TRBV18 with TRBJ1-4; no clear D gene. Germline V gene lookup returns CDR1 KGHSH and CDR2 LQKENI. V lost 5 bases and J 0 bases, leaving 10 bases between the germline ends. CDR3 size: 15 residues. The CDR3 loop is CASSSGSATNEKLFF. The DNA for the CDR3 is TGTGCCAGCTCATCTGGGTCCGCAACTAATGAAAAACTGTTTTTT. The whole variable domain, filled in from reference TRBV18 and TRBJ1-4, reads NAGVMQNPRHLVRRRGQEARLRCSPMKGHSHVYWYRQLPEEGLKFMVYLQKENIIDESGMPKERFSAEFPKEGPSILRIQQVVRGDSAAYFCASSSGSATNEKLFFGSGTQLSVL.